Listed here are 23 T cell receptor beta chains from one sample, sequenced in a study of cytomegalovirus exposure and HLA in healthy donors. With 60 Vbeta and 13 Jbeta primers, the PCR was carried out. Clones were sequenced by immunoSEQ multiplex PCR, and TCRdb holds only the in-frame ones, with some missing. The profile shows fewer than 50,000 clones, 66% of them singletons. The sample comprised PBMCs. Receptors originate from a man aged 50-60 years in good health and CMV-seropositive.

The chain uses TRBV6-6 and TRBJ2-7; 7 nucleotides match TRBD1. With 4 bases clipped from V and 4 bases from J, the junction kept 7 bases outside the gene matches. The CDR3 consists of 14 residues. The V gene's germline CDR1 is MNHNY and CDR2 SVGAGI (reference sequence). CDR3: CASSWPGQQYEQYF. In nucleotides, the CDR3 is TGTGCCAGCAGTTGGCCGGGACAGCAGTACGAGCAGTACTTC.

The chain combines TRBV11-2 with TRBJ2-3; 7 bases fit TRBD1. CDR3 length: 17 amino acids. Germline V gene data show CDR1 as SGHAT and CDR2 as FQNNGV. The J segment lost 1 base and the V segment lost 5 bases, leaving 12 bases of the junction unmatched. CDR3 coding DNA: TGTGCCAGCAGCCCTACCTCGACAGGGTTTGGCACAGATACGCAGTATTTT. This encodes CASSPTSTGFGTDTQYF.

Only a few counts were recorded for this clone. At one of its ends the junction is not consistent with the germline gene, which may arise from a read error. Other nucleotide sequences in the sample specify the same CDR3. The chain combines TRBV4-1 with TRBJ2-1, with D perhaps matching TRBD1 (5 bases). The CDR3 contains 14 residues. Germline V gene data show CDR1 as MGHRA and CDR2 as YSYEKL. The CDR3 sequence: CASSQGASYNEQFF. CDR3 bases: TGTGCCAGCAGCCAAGGGGCCTCCTACAATGAGCAGTTCTTC.

The chain employs TRBV30 and TRBJ2-1; D is possibly TRBD2 (6 bases). Germline values: CDR1 GTSNPN, CDR2 SVGIG (reference sequence). The CDR3 spans 13 residues. With 3 bases removed from V and 8 bases from J, the gap between germline ends came to 14 bases. The CDR3 sequence: CAWSRNGGDEQFF. The CDR3 nucleotides are TGTGCCTGGAGCCGGAACGGAGGGGATGAGCAGTTCTTC. Full variable domain (outside the CDR3, taken from reference TRBV30 and TRBJ2-1): SQTIHQWPATLVQPVGSPLSLECTVEGTSNPNLYWYRQAAGRGLQLLFYSVGIGQISSEVPQNLSASRPQDRQFILSSKKLLLSDSGFYLCAWSRNGGDEQFFGPGTRLTVL.

The chain combines TRBV6-5 with TRBJ1-2, with D perhaps TRBD1 (5 bases). The V end lost 2 bases, the J end lost 4 bases, and 14 bases lay between the germline ends. This CDR3 has 15 residues. Germline V CDR1 and CDR2: MNHEY, SVGAGI. CDR3 loop: CASSYRSDSPYGYTF. In nucleotides, the CDR3 is TGTGCCAGCAGTTACCGCAGCGACAGCCCCTATGGCTACACCTTC.

This clone was counted a few times. The CDR3 protein is CASSLHQGSYEQYF. The CDR3, as DNA: TGTGCCAGCAGTTTACACCAGGGCTCCTACGAGCAGTACTTC. The rearrangement uses TRBV6-5 and TRBJ2-7, with a possible D match to TRBD1 (5 bases). The V gene's germline CDR1 is MNHEY and CDR2 SVGAGI. The CDR3 sequence is 14 residues long. V dropped 4 bases and J dropped 0 bases, with 10 bases sitting between them.

This clone was seen a handful of times. V gene TRBV7-2 combines with J gene TRBJ2-3, with TRBD2 matching over 7 bases. The CDR3 totals 14 residues. V dropped 0 bases and J dropped 4; count of bases not matched to a gene: 1. Germline V gene data show CDR1 as SGHTA and CDR2 as FQGNSA. The CDR3 DNA reads as TGTGCCAGCAGCTTAGCACTAGCGTCAGATACGCAGTATTTT. It is translated as CASSLALASDTQYF.

The rearrangement joins TRBV30 to TRBJ2-5; 16 bases are shared with TRBD2. The J call may be in error: the DNA end matches TRBJ2-7 better. Looked up from germline, CDR1 is GTSNPN and CDR2 is SVGIG (reference sequence). CDR3 length: 15 amino acids. The DNA for the CDR3 is TGTGCCTGGAGCAAGGGACTAGCGGGGGGGTACGAGCAGTACTTC. It yields the protein CAWSKGLAGGYEQYF.

This clone occurred once. This chain connects TRBV2 to TRBJ2-5, with D possibly being TRBD2 (6 bases). The V end was cut by 3 bases, the J end by 7 bases, with 15 bases between. The V gene's germline CDR1 is SNHLY and CDR2 FYNNEI. The CDR3 is made up of 14 amino acids. CDR3 bases: TGTGCCAGCAGTGAGGGGACTCCTGTCGCGACCCAGTACTTC. This translates into CASSEGTPVATQYF.

This sequence joins TRBV5-1 and TRBJ2-1; a weak D match, TRBD2 (6 bases). Germline CDR1 SGHRS, CDR2 YFSETQ. The CDR3 runs to 15 residues. Trimming removed 0 bases from V and 10 bases from J, with 17 bases in between. CDR3 protein: CASSLAPGLGREQFF. CDR3 sequence (DNA): TGCGCCAGCAGCTTGGCCCCGGGACTGGGGAGGGAGCAGTTCTTC.

The gene calls are TRBV19 and TRBJ1-1, with 8 nucleotides matching TRBD1. Germline loops: CDR1 LNHDA, CDR2 SQIVND (reference sequence). J was trimmed by 2 bases and V by 10 bases; bases with no gene match: 6. The CDR3 is made up of 13 amino acids. Written as DNA, the CDR3 is TGTGCCACCAGGGACAGGATAAACACTGAAGCTTTCTTT. Residues: CATRDRINTEAFF. Using reference TRBV19 and TRBJ1-1 for the parts outside the CDR3, the full variable domain is DGGITQSPKYLFRKEGQNVTLSCEQNLNHDAMYWYRQDPGQGLRLIYYSQIVNDFQKGDIAEGYSVSREKKESFPLTVTSAQKNPTAFYLCATRDRINTEAFFGQGTRLTVV.

V gene TRBV14 combines with J gene TRBJ1-1, with 8 nucleotides matching TRBD1. CDR3 length equals 15 residues. After removal of 4 bases from V and 6 bases from J, the junction contained 10 bases not matched to a gene. CDR1 is SGHDN, CDR2 FVKESK, per germline. The CDR3 bases are TGTGCCAGCAGCCTTCGGACAGGGTCTTCAGCTGAAGCTTTCTTT. As protein: CASSLRTGSSAEAFF.

The V and J genes are TRBV4-3 and TRBJ1-3; TRBD1 agrees at 12 bases. V lost 4 bases to trimming and J lost 8 bases; unmatched junction nucleotides: 9. Germline lookup yields CDR1 LGHNA and CDR2 YSLEER. This CDR3 contains 16 residues. CDR3 sequence reads: CASSRGTGGGLDTIYF. The CDR3 DNA follows: TGCGCCAGCAGCCGTGGGACAGGGGGCGGATTAGACACCATATATTTT.

The chain uses TRBV7-3 and TRBJ1-1; D may be TRBD1 (5 bases). The CDR3 extends over 13 amino acids. The germline V gene has CDR1 SGHTA and CDR2 FQGTGA. Trimming pared 3 bases from V and 5 bases from J, leaving 10 bases between. The CDR3 nucleotides read TGTGCCAGCAGCTTTTCCACAGGAACTGAAGCTTTCTTT. This gives the protein CASSFSTGTEAFF.

This chain uses TRBV18 with TRBJ1-2; a possible D gene is TRBD1 (5 bases). V was clipped by 1 base and J by 8 bases, with 14 bases between them. Germline CDR1 is KGHSH and CDR2 is LQKENI. This CDR3 contains 14 residues. The CDR3 region has the DNA TGTGCCAGCTCACCACGGGGGGATTTCGAGGGCTACACCTTC. This encodes CASSPRGDFEGYTF.

Written as DNA, the CDR3 is TGCGCCAGCAGCCAAGGTTATAGCAAGGGCACAGATACGCAGTATTTT. It translates to CASSQGYSKGTDTQYF. The V call is TRBV4-3, the J call TRBJ2-3; D not certain. The CDR3 has 16 amino acids. The V gene lost 1 base and the J gene lost 1 base, with 12 bases spanning the gap. Germline V gene data show CDR1 as LGHNA and CDR2 as YSLEER.

This clone came up a few times. The rearrangement uses TRBV7-3 and TRBJ1-1, with TRBD1 matching over 7 bases. Germline trimming cut 5 bases from V and 1 base from J; bases unmatched to any gene: 1. The CDR3 is made up of 13 amino acids. Germline V gene sequence: CDR1 SGHTA, CDR2 FQGTGA. CDR3 amino acids: CASSRQGNTEAFF. CDR3 nucleotides: TGTGCCAGCAGCCGACAGGGGAACACTGAAGCTTTCTTT.

This clone was observed a few times. The rearrangement uses TRBV27 and TRBJ2-5; TRBD2 is a possible D gene (5 bases). This CDR3 has 12 amino acids. V was trimmed by 11 bases and J by 4 bases, leaving 14 bases between them. In germline, CDR1 is MNHEY, CDR2 SMNVEV (reference sequence). CDR3 loop: CAVGIWAETQYF. The DNA of the CDR3 is TGTGCCGTCGGGATCTGGGCAGAGACCCAGTACTTC.

This clone was observed a few times. This chain joins TRBV19 and TRBJ1-1, with a possible D match to TRBD1 (5 bases). There are 13 residues in the CDR3. Between the trimmed V and J ends, which lost 10 bases and 2 bases, there was a span of 14 bases. Germline CDR1 and CDR2: LNHDA and SQIVND (reference sequence). The CDR3 region has the DNA TGTGCCACACAACAGGAGATTAACACTGAAGCTTTCTTT. It codes for CATQQEINTEAFF.

This clone was picked up a small number of times. The chain uses TRBV15 and TRBJ1-3; TRBD1 matches 10 bases. V lost 5 bases, J lost 4 bases, and 8 bases stayed unmatched. Germline V gene data show CDR1 as LNHNV and CDR2 as YYDKDF (reference sequence). This CDR3 comprises 16 residues. Written as DNA, the CDR3 is TGTGCCACCAGCTCGGAGGGACAGGGGTACGGAAACACCATATATTTT. Residues: CATSSEGQGYGNTIYF.

This clone was picked up one time. The J gene is TRBJ1-6, the V gene TRBV5-4; D gene uncertain. Germline assignment: CDR1 SGHNT and CDR2 YYREEE (reference sequence). This CDR3 has 15 residues. V was shortened by 1 base and J by 4 bases, with 9 bases between the two germline ends. DNA for the CDR3: TGTGCCAGCAGCTTGTTCCGGGATTATAATTCACCCCTCCACTTT. Amino acids: CASSLFRDYNSPLHF.

The chain has TRBV7-2 and TRBJ2-3; possibly TRBD2 for D (6 bases). The CDR3 spans 17 residues. Germline loops: CDR1 SGHTA, CDR2 FQGNSA. Trimming stripped 5 bases from V and 6 bases from J, with 24 bases between. The CDR3 loop reads CASSPNGMGLHSDTQYF. The CDR3 DNA is TGTGCCAGCAGCCCAAACGGGATGGGACTTCATTCCGATACGCAGTATTTT.

The genes are TRBV9 and TRBJ1-2; 10 nucleotides align to TRBD1. J was trimmed by 6 bases and V by 2 bases; bases with no gene match: 1. This CDR3 is built from 13 residues. Germline assignment: CDR1 SGDLS and CDR2 YYNGEE. CDR3 sequence reads: CASSVGQGHGYTF. The CDR3 bases are TGTGCCAGCAGCGTGGGACAGGGGCATGGCTACACCTTC.